A selection of T cell receptor beta chains follows, all from one sample in a study of T cell responses to AZD1222 COVID-19 vaccine. Some clones are missing from TCRdb's copy, which holds only in-frame ones; the method was immunoSEQ multiplex PCR. This table holds some 55,000 clones, 87% found once. Sequencing used peripheral blood, obtained on day 0 of AZD1222 vaccination. The receptors originated from an adult in good health. Each CDR3 is given with its conserved first and last residue. Each record gives: D gene, V gene, clone size, J gene, CDR3 DNA, CDR3 protein. A D gene is named only where the DNA matches it firmly. The size entry is marked missing in some rows and otherwise reads once, few, many or a size class.

TRBD1,TRBV28,NA,TRBJ2-1,TGTGCCAGCAGTAACGCCGGGACAGGGTACAACAATGAGCAGTTCTTC,CASSNAGTGYNNEQFF
NA,TRBV7-6,NA,TRBJ2-2,TGTGCCAGCAGCTTAGCGCCGGGTCGAACCGGGGAGCTGTTTTTT,CASSLAPGRTGELFF
NA,TRBV30,NA,TRBJ2-5,TGTGCCCACCTTGGGGTTGAGACCCAGTACTTC,CAHLGVETQYF
TRBD1,TRBV5-6,NA,TRBJ2-3,TGTGCCAGCAGCTTGGTGCAGGGGGTAACAGATACGCAGTATTTT,CASSLVQGVTDTQYF
NA,TRBV12-3/TRBV12-4,NA,TRBJ1-1,TGTGCCAGCAGTCTTAGAAGTACTGAAGCTTTCTTT,CASSLRSTEAFF
NA,TRBV30,NA,TRBJ2-7,TGTGCCTGGAGTGGGGGGTCCTCCTACTACGAGCAGTACTTC,CAWSGGSSYYEQYF
TRBD1,TRBV19,NA,TRBJ1-1,TGTGCCAGTGGACCTACAGGGGGCACTGAAGCTTTCTTT,CASGPTGGTEAFF
TRBD1,TRBV10-3,NA,TRBJ1-5,TGTGCCACACAGACGGGACAGGGGGGTCGTCAGCCCCAGCATTTT,CATQTGQGGRQPQHF
NA,TRBV6-1,NA,TRBJ2-7,TGTGCCAGCAGTGAAGCAACGCAGGGGGGCAACGAGCAGTACTTC,CASSEATQGGNEQYF
NA,TRBV6-1,NA,TRBJ1-1,TGTGCCAGCAGTGAACCAGGGACTGAAGCTTTCTTT,CASSEPGTEAFF
NA,TRBV5-5,NA,TRBJ1-2,TGTGCCAGCAGCCTGCACCGGGGCTACACCTTC,CASSLHRGYTF
NA,TRBV10-1,NA,TRBJ1-2,TGCGCCAGCAGTGTGACAAGTTCCTATGGCTACACCTTC,CASSVTSSYGYTF
TRBD1,TRBV5-4,NA,TRBJ2-7,TGTGCCAGCAGCTTGGCCGGAGACAGGGTCGGCGAGCAGTACTTC,CASSLAGDRVGEQYF
NA,TRBV6-5,NA,TRBJ1-6,TGTGCCAGCGGGGGACGGAGCTATAATTCACCCCTCCACTTT,CASGGRSYNSPLHF
TRBD1,TRBV25-1,NA,TRBJ1-4,TGTGCCAGCCGGACAGGGGAAAAACTGTTTTTT,CASRTGEKLFF
NA,TRBV28,NA,TRBJ1-3,TGTGCCAGCAGTTTCGGCTTATTTGATTCTGGAAACACCATATATTTT,CASSFGLFDSGNTIYF
NA,TRBV19,NA,TRBJ2-7,TGTGCCAGTAGTATGTCCCGAAGGTCCGAGCAGTACTTC,CASSMSRRSEQYF
TRBD1,TRBV5-4,NA,TRBJ2-1,TGTGCCAGCAGCTCTACCGGGACAGGGGTCGGTAATGAGCAGTTCTTC,CASSSTGTGVGNEQFF
NA,TRBV6-2/TRBV6-3,NA,TRBJ1-6,TGTGCCAGCAGTTACCGGCAGAGCTCCTATAATTCACCCCTCCACTTT,CASSYRQSSYNSPLHF
NA,TRBV3-1/TRBV3-2,NA,TRBJ1-1,TGTGCCAGCAGCCAAGGAAGCTCCGACACTGAAGCTTTCTTT,CASSQGSSDTEAFF
TRBD1,TRBV19,NA,TRBJ1-2,TGTGCCAGTAGAAGGGCAGGGGGTAGCTATGGCTACACCTTC,CASRRAGGSYGYTF
TRBD2,TRBV4-1,NA,TRBJ2-3,TGCGCCAGCAGCAGGAGAACCCGACTAGCGGCGAGCACAGATACGCAGTATTTT,CASSRRTRLAASTDTQYF
NA,TRBV12-3/TRBV12-4,NA,TRBJ2-2,TGTGCCAGCAGTTTTTCGGGGACCGGGGAGCTGTTTTTT,CASSFSGTGELFF
TRBD1,TRBV3-1/TRBV3-2,NA,TRBJ1-2,TGTGCCAGCAATGAGGGGGCGGGTGGCTACACCTTC,CASNEGAGGYTF
NA,TRBV19,NA,TRBJ1-5,TGTGCCAGTAGTCTACAGGGTATCGGCAATCAGCCCCAGCATTTT,CASSLQGIGNQPQHF
TRBD2,TRBV7-2,NA,TRBJ2-3,TGTGCCAGCAGCCGCAGACTAGCGGGGGGTTCTAGGTCAGATACGCAGTATTTT,CASSRRLAGGSRSDTQYF
NA,TRBV4-2,NA,TRBJ1-2,TGTGCCAGCAGCCAAGATGAGTCAGCCTATGGCTACACCTTC,CASSQDESAYGYTF
NA,TRBV6-5,NA,TRBJ1-5,TGTGCCAGCAGTTACTCACTGGCCAATCAGCCCCAGCATTTT,CASSYSLANQPQHF
TRBD1,TRBV7-2,NA,TRBJ2-6,TGTGCCAGCAGCCTGGGACAGGGGGCCTCTGGGGCCAACGTCCTGACTTTC,CASSLGQGASGANVLTF
TRBD1,TRBV11-2,NA,TRBJ2-7,TGTGCCAGCTCCGGCAGGGGGCTTAGCCACGAGCAGTACTTC,CASSGRGLSHEQYF
NA,TRBV5-4,NA,TRBJ2-2,TGTGCCAGCAGCGGGACGAACACCGGGGAGCTGTTTTTT,CASSGTNTGELFF
NA,TRBV2,once,TRBJ2-7,TGTGCCAGCACCGAGACAGGCTCCTACGAGCAGTACTTC,CASTETGSYEQYF
NA,TRBV7-2,NA,TRBJ2-1,TGTGCCAGCAGCCCGACCCCGGACAATGAGCAGTTCTTC,CASSPTPDNEQFF
NA,TRBV24-1,NA,TRBJ2-7,TGTGCCACCAGTGGGGACCGCGTGGACGAGCAGTACTTC,CATSGDRVDEQYF
TRBD1,TRBV18,NA,TRBJ1-4,TGTGCCAGCTCAACTGAGGACAGGCATGGGGAAAAACTGTTTTTT,CASSTEDRHGEKLFF
NA,TRBV3-1/TRBV3-2,few,TRBJ1-5,TGTGCCAGCAGCCCCGGACAGAGCAATCAGCCCCAGCATTTT,CASSPGQSNQPQHF
NA,TRBV13,NA,TRBJ2-5,TGTGCCAGCAGCTTATGGGGGGAAGAGACCCAGTACTTC,CASSLWGEETQYF